The 9 T cell receptor beta chains below all came from one sample that was sequenced in a study of OX40 agonist ivuxolimab in advanced cancers. Clones were sequenced by immunoSEQ multiplex PCR, and TCRdb holds only the in-frame ones, with some missing. The sample has some 34,000 clones, more than 80% seen once. The sample in question was CD4+ or CD8+ T cells sorted from blood, obtained in a trial of the OX40 agonist ivuxolimab. Every receptor here comes from an adult with an advanced solid tumor such as melanoma, head and neck, liver or kidney cancer.

In its sample, this clone was seen once. This rearrangement joins TRBV13 to TRBJ2-3, with 7 bases matching TRBD2. CDR1 is PRHDT, CDR2 FYEKMQ, per germline (reference sequence). CDR3 length: 15 residues. V lost 3 bases, J lost 2 bases, and 5 bases stayed unmatched. The DNA of the CDR3 is TGTGCCAGCAGCTTTTCCAGCGGGGTCACAGATACGCAGTATTTT. Amino acid sequence: CASSFSSGVTDTQYF. The whole variable domain, remainder taken from reference TRBV13 and TRBJ2-3, is AAGVIQSPRHLIKEKRETATLKCYPIPRHDTVYWYQQGPGQDPQFLISFYEKMQSDKGSIPDRFSAQQFSDYHSELNMSSLELGDSALYFCASSFSSGVTDTQYFGPGTRLTVL.

The chain has TRBV27 and TRBJ2-7, with 7 bases fitting TRBD2. CDR1 is MNHEY and CDR2 is SMNVEV in the germline V gene (reference sequence). The CDR3 contains 13 residues. V trimming: 2 bases; J trimming: 6 bases; junction bases outside the gene matches: 4. The chain's CDR3 is CASSLGRGSEQYF. For the CDR3, the DNA is TGTGCCAGCAGTTTAGGGCGGGGGAGCGAGCAGTACTTC.

In this sample, this clone turned up once. The chain links TRBV5-6 to TRBJ2-1; D unclear. Germline assignment: CDR1 SGHDT and CDR2 YYEEEE. There are 12 residues in the CDR3. The germline V and J ends were trimmed by 0 bases and 10 bases, with 8 bases remaining between them. CDR3 residues: CASSLGVGEQFF. The DNA for the CDR3 is TGTGCCAGCAGCTTGGGTGTGGGGGAGCAGTTCTTC.

V usage is TRBV7-9 and J usage is TRBJ2-4, with TRBD1 matching over 11 bases. V lost 5 bases and J lost 0; bases outside the gene matches: 6. Germline V lookup: CDR1 SEHNR, CDR2 FQNEAQ (reference sequence). The CDR3 is made up of 17 amino acids. The CDR3 DNA is TGTGCCAGCAGCCCGGGGACAGGGGGAATAGCCAAAAACATTCAGTACTTC. It is translated as CASSPGTGGIAKNIQYF. Full variable domain (rest looked up from reference TRBV7-9 and TRBJ2-4): DTGVSQNPRHKITKRGQNVTFRCDPISEHNRLYWYRQTLGQGPEFLTYFQNEAQLEKSRLLSDRFSAERPKGSFSTLEIQRTEQGDSAMYLCASSPGTGGIAKNIQYFGAGTRLSVL.

The rearrangement uses TRBV13 and TRBJ2-7, with 8 bases identical to TRBD1. Germline loops: CDR1 PRHDT, CDR2 FYEKMQ (reference sequence). This CDR3 is built from 15 residues. V lost 5 bases to trimming and J lost 5 bases; unmatched junction nucleotides: 11. The CDR3 reads CASSPGPGGGDEQYF. DNA for the CDR3: TGTGCCAGCAGCCCAGGCCCAGGGGGCGGCGACGAGCAGTACTTC.

This clone was recorded a few times. The chain links TRBV30 to TRBJ1-4, with unresolved D. V was cut by 0 bases and J by 7 bases, with 9 bases left in between. The V gene's germline CDR1 is GTSNPN and CDR2 SVGIG (reference sequence). This CDR3 comprises 13 residues. The CDR3 sequence: CAWSVLGSEKLFF. The CDR3 region has the DNA TGTGCCTGGAGTGTACTGGGGTCTGAAAAACTGTTTTTT. Drawing the rest from reference TRBV30 and TRBJ1-4, the complete variable domain is SQTIHQWPATLVQPVGSPLSLECTVEGTSNPNLYWYRQAAGRGLQLLFYSVGIGQISSEVPQNLSASRPQDRQFILSSKKLLLSDSGFYLCAWSVLGSEKLFFGSGTQLSVL.

The V gene is TRBV6-1, the J gene TRBJ2-7; the D is unclear. Trimming cost V 3 bases and J 2 bases, with 8 bases left between them. CDR1 MNHNS and CDR2 SASEGT come from the germline V gene. The CDR3 sequence is 13 residues long. CDR3 sequence (DNA): TGTGCCAGCAGTGAGTACCGAACCTACGAGCAGTACTTC. This translates into CASSEYRTYEQYF.

The chain joins TRBV5-6 to TRBJ2-7; 9 nucleotides agree with TRBD1. The germline V gene has CDR1 SGHDT and CDR2 YYEEEE. The CDR3 covers 13 residues. V gave up 6 bases and J gave up 4 bases; unmatched junction bases: 5. CDR3 DNA sequence: TGTGCCAGCAACGGACAGGGGTGGTACGAGCAGTACTTC. Amino acids: CASNGQGWYEQYF.

The rearrangement links TRBV30 to TRBJ2-6; no clear D gene. Germline loops: CDR1 GTSNPN, CDR2 SVGIG (reference sequence). V was cut by 0 bases and J by 0 bases, with 9 bases left in between. The CDR3 runs 16 residues. The chain's CDR3 is CAWSVLRTSGANVLTF. For the CDR3, the DNA is TGTGCCTGGAGTGTACTACGGACCTCTGGGGCCAACGTCCTGACTTTC. The whole variable domain, filled in from reference TRBV30 and TRBJ2-6, reads SQTIHQWPATLVQPVGSPLSLECTVEGTSNPNLYWYRQAAGRGLQLLFYSVGIGQISSEVPQNLSASRPQDRQFILSSKKLLLSDSGFYLCAWSVLRTSGANVLTFGAGSRLTVL.